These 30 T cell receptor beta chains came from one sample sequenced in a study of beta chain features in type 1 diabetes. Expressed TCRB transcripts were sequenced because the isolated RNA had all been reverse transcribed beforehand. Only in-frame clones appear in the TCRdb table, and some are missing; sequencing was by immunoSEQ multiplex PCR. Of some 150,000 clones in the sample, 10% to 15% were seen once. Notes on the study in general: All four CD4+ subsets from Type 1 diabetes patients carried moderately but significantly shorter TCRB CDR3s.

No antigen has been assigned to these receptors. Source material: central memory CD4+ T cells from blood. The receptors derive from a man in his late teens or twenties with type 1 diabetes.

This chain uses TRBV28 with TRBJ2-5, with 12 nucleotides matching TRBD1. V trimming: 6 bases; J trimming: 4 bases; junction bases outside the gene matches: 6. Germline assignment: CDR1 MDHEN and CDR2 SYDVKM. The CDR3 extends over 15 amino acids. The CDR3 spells CASSTGTGGSETQYF. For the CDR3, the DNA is TGTGCCAGCAGCACCGGGACAGGGGGCTCAGAGACCCAGTACTTC.

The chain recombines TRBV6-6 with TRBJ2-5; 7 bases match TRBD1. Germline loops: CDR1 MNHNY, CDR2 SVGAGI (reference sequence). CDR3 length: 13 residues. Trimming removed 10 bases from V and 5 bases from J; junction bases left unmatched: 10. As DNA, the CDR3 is TGTGCCACCGAAGGACAGGACTGGGAGACCCAGTACTTC. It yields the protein CATEGQDWETQYF.

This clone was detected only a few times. The CDR3 DNA reads as TGTGCCATCAAGGAGTGGACAGCGAACACTGAAGCTTTCTTT. It specifies CAIKEWTANTEAFF. The V gene is TRBV10-3, the J gene TRBJ1-1, with D tentatively TRBD1 (6 bases). V dropped 7 bases and J dropped 1 base, with 13 bases sitting between them. This CDR3 comprises 14 residues. Germline-derived CDR1 and CDR2 are ENHRY and SYGVKD.

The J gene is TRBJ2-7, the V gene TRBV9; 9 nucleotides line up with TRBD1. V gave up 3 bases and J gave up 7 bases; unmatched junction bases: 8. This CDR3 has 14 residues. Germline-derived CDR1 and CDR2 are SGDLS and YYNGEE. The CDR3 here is CASSARTGVGEQYF. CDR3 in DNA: TGTGCCAGCAGCGCTCGGACAGGGGTTGGGGAGCAGTACTTC.

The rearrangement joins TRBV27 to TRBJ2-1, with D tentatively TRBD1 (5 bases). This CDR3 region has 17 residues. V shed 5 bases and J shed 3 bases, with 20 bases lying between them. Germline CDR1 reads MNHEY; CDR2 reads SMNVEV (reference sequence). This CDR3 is CASSRQPRDWGYNEQFF. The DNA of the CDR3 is TGTGCCAGCAGTCGACAACCCAGGGATTGGGGCTACAATGAGCAGTTCTTC.

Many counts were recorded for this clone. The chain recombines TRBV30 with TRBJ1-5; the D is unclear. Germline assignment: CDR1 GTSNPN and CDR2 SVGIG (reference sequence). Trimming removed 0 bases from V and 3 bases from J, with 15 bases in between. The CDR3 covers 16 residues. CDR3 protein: CAWSVPNVRANQPQHF. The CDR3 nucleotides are TGTGCCTGGAGTGTACCGAACGTGAGGGCCAATCAGCCCCAGCATTTT.

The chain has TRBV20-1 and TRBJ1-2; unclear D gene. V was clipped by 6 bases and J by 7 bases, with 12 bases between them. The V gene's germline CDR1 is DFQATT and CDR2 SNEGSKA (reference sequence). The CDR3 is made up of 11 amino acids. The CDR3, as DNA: TGCAGTGCCAAAGACCCGGCTGGCTACACCTTC. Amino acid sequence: CSAKDPAGYTF.

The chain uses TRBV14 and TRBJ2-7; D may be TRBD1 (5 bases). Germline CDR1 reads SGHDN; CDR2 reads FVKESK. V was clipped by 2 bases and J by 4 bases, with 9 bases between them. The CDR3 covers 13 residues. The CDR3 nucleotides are TGTGCCAGCAGCCAATTCGACAGTTACGAGCAGTACTTC. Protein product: CASSQFDSYEQYF.

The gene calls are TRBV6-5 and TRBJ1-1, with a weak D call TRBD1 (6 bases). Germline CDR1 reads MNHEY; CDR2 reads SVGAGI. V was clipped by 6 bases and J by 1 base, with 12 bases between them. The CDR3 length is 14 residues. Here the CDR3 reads CASSYRAANTEAFF. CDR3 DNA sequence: TGTGCCAGCAGCTACAGGGCCGCGAACACTGAAGCTTTCTTT.

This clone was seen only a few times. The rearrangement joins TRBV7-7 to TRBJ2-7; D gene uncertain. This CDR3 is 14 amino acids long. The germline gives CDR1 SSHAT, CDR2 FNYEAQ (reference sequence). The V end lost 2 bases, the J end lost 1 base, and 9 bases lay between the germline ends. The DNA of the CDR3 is TGTGCCAGCAGCTTAAGCGCCTGGTCCTACGAGCAGTACTTC. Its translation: CASSLSAWSYEQYF.

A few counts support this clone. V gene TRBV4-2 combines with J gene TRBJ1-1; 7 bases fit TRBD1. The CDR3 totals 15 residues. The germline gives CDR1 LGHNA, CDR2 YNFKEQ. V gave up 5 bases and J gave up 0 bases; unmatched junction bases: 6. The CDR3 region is CASSGATGMNTEAFF. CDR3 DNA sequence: TGTGCCAGCAGCGGCGCGACAGGGATGAACACTGAAGCTTTCTTT.

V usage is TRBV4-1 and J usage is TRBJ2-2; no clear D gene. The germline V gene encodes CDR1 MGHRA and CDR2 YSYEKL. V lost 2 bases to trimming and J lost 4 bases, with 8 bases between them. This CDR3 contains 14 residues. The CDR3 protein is CASSQLTATGELFF. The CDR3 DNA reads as TGCGCCAGCAGCCAACTGACGGCCACCGGGGAGCTGTTTTTT.

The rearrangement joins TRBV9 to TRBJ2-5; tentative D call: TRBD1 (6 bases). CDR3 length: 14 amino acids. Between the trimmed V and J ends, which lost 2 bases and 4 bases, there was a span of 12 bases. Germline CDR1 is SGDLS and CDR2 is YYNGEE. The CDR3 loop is CASSVSTGSETQYF. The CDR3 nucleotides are TGTGCCAGCAGCGTGTCGACAGGCTCAGAGACCCAGTACTTC.

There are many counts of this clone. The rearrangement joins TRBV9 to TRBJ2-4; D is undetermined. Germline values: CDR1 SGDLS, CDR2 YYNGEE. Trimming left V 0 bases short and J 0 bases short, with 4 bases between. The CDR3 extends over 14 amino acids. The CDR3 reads CASSVGLAKNIQYF. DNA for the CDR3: TGTGCCAGCAGCGTAGGCCTAGCCAAAAACATTCAGTACTTC.

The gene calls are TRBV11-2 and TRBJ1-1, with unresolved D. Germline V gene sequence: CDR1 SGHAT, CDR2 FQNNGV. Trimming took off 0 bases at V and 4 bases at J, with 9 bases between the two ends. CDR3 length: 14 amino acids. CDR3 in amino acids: CASSLDQWGTEAFF. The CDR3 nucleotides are TGTGCCAGCAGCTTAGATCAGTGGGGCACTGAAGCTTTCTTT.

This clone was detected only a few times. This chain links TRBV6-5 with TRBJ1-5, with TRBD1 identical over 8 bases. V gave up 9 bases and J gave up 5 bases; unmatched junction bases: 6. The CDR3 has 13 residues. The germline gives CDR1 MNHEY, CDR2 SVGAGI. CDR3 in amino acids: CASRPRGHQPQHF. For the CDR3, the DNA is TGTGCCAGTCGACCCAGGGGGCATCAGCCCCAGCATTTT.

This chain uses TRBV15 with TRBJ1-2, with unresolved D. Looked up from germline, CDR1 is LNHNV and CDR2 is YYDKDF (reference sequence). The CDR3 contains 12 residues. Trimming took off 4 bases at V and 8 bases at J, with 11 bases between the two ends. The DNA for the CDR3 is TGTGCCACCAGCACCGAAATCATAGGCTACACCTTC. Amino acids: CATSTEIIGYTF.

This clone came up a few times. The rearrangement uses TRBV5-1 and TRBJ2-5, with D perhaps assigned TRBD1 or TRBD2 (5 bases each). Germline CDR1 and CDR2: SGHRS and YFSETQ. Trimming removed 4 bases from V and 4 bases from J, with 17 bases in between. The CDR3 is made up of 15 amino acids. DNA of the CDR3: TGCGCCAGCAGCCGGTCGGACACCCGGGGAGAGACCCAGTACTTC. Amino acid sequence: CASSRSDTRGETQYF.

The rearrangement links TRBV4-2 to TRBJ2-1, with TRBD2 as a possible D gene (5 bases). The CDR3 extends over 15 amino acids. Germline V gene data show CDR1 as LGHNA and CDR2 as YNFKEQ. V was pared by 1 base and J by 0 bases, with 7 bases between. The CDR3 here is CASSQVAGSYNEQFF. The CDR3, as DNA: TGTGCCAGCAGCCAAGTCGCGGGCTCCTACAATGAGCAGTTCTTC.

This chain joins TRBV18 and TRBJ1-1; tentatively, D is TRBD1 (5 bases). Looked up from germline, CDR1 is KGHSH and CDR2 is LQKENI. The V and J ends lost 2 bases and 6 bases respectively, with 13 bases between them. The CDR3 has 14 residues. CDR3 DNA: TGTGCCAGCTCACCAGATTCAGGGTTTTCTGAAGCTTTCTTT. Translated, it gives CASSPDSGFSEAFF. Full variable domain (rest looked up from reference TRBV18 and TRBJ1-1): NAGVMQNPRHLVRRRGQEARLRCSPMKGHSHVYWYRQLPEEGLKFMVYLQKENIIDESGMPKERFSAEFPKEGPSILRIQQVVRGDSAAYFCASSPDSGFSEAFFGQGTRLTVV.

Written as DNA, the CDR3 is TGTGCCTGGGGAGGCTTGAACACTGAAGCTTTCTTT. The encoded protein is CAWGGLNTEAFF. The chain uses TRBV30 and TRBJ1-1; no firm D call. Germline V gene lookup returns CDR1 GTSNPN and CDR2 SVGIG (reference sequence). This CDR3 has 12 amino acids. Deletions cut 5 bases from V and 0 bases from J, with 7 bases between. Looking up the rest from reference TRBV30 and TRBJ1-1 gives the full variable domain: SQTIHQWPATLVQPVGSPLSLECTVEGTSNPNLYWYRQAAGRGLQLLFYSVGIGQISSEVPQNLSASRPQDRQFILSSKKLLLSDSGFYLCAWGGLNTEAFFGQGTRLTVV.

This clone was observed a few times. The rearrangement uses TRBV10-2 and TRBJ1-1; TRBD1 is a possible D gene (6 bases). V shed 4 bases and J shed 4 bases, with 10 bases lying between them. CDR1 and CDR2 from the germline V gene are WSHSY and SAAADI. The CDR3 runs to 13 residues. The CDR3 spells CASSGDRSTEAFF. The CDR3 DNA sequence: TGCGCCAGCAGTGGAGACAGGAGCACTGAAGCTTTCTTT.

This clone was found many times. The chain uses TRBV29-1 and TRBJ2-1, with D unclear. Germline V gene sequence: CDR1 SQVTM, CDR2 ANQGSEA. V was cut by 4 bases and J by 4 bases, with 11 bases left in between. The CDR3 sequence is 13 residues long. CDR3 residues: CSVGWHGYNEQFF. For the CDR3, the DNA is TGCAGCGTTGGATGGCACGGATACAATGAGCAGTTCTTC.

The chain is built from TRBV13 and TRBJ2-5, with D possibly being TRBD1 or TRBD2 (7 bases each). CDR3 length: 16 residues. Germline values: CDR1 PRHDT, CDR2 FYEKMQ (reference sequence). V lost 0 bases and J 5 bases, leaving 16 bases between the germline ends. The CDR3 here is CASSLGLQGGPETQYF. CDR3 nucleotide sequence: TGTGCCAGCAGCTTAGGCTTGCAGGGGGGGCCCGAGACCCAGTACTTC.

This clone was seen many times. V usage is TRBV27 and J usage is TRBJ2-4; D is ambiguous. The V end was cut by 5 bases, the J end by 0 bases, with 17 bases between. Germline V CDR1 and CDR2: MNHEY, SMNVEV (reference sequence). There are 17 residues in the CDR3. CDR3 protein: CASSTLASPLAKNIQYF. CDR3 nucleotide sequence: TGTGCCAGCAGTACGTTGGCCAGTCCTCTAGCCAAAAACATTCAGTACTTC.

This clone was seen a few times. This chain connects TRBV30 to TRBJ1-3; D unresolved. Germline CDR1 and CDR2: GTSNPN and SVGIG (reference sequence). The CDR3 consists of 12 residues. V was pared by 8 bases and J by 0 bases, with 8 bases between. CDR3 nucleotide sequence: TGTGCCCTACGGATCTCTGGAAACACCATATATTTT. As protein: CALRISGNTIYF.

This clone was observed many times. CDR3 sequence (DNA): TGTGCCAGCAGGGGGGACTACTACCTAGCCAAAAACATTCAGTACTTC. Encoded protein: CASRGDYYLAKNIQYF. The V call is TRBV2, the J call TRBJ2-4; 7 bases are shared with TRBD2. Germline assignment: CDR1 SNHLY and CDR2 FYNNEI. Trimming cost V 6 bases and J 0 bases; bases outside gene matches: 8. The CDR3 spans 16 residues.

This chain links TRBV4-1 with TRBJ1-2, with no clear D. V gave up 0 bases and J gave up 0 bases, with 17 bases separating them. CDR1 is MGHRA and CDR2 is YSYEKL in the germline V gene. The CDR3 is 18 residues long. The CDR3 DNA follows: TGCGCCAGCAGCCAAGATCAGGTGGTCGGCCGAGCTAACTATGGCTACACCTTC. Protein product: CASSQDQVVGRANYGYTF.

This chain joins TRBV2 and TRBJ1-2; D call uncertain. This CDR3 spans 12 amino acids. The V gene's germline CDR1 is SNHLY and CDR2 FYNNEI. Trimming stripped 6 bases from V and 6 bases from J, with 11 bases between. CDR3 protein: CASRPDGDGYTF. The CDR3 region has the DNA TGTGCCAGCAGACCTGACGGCGATGGCTACACCTTC. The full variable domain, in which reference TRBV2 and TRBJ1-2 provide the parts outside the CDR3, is EPEVTQTPSHQVTQMGQEVILRCVPISNHLYFYWYRQILGQKVEFLVSFYNNEISEKSEIFDDQFSVERPDGSNFTLKIRSTKLEDSAMYFCASRPDGDGYTFGSGTRLTVV.

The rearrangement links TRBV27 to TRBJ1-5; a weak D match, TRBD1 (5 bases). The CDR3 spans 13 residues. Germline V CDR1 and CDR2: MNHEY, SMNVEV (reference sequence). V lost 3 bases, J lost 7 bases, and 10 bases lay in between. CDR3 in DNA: TGTGCCAGCAGTTTTTCAGGGCCACAGCCCCAGCATTTT. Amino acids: CASSFSGPQPQHF.